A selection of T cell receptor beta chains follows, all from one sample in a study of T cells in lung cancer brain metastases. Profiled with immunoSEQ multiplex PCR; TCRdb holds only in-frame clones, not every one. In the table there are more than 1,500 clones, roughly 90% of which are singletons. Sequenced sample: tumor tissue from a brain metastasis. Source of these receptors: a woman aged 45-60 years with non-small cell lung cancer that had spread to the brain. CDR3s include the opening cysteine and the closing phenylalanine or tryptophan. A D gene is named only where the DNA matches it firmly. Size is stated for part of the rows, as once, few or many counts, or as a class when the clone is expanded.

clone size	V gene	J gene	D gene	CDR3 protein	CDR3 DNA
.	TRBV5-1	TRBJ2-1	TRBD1	CASSPGQGSYNEQFF	TGCGCCAGCAGCCCGGGACAGGGATCCTACAATGAGCAGTTCTTC
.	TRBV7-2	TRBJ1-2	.	CASSLGNVGQGSGYTF	TGTGCCAGCAGCTTAGGCAATGTGGGGCAGGGTAGTGGCTACACCTTC
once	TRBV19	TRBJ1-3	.	CASRFGGSGNTIYF	TGTGCCAGTCGGTTCGGGGGCTCTGGAAACACCATATATTTT
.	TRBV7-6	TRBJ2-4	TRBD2	CASSSTSGSNIQYF	TGTGCCAGCAGCTCGACTAGCGGATCAAACATTCAGTACTTC
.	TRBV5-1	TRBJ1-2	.	CASSLQGNYGYTF	TGCGCCAGCAGCTTGCAAGGGAACTATGGCTACACCTTC
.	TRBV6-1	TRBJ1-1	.	CASNPPRPRNTEAFF	TGTGCCAGCAACCCGCCTCGGCCCAGGAACACTGAAGCTTTCTTT
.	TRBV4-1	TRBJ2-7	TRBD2	CASSQEIISSGGRAYEQYF	TGCGCCAGCAGCCAAGAGATAATAAGTAGCGGAGGGAGGGCATACGAGCAGTACTTC
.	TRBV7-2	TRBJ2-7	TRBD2	CASSLEAGGPYEQYF	TGTGCCAGCAGCTTAGAAGCGGGGGGCCCCTACGAGCAGTACTTC
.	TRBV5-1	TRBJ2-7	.	CASRTGSAYEQYF	TGCGCCAGCAGAACAGGCAGCGCCTACGAGCAGTACTTC
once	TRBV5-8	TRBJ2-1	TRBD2	CASSPLRLAGRVEQFF	TGTGCCAGCAGCCCATTAAGACTAGCGGGAAGGGTTGAGCAGTTCTTC
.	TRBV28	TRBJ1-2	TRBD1	CASSPHGQAASYGYTF	TGTGCCAGCAGTCCTCATGGACAGGCGGCGAGCTATGGCTACACCTTC
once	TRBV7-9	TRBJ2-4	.	CASSWDSHLAKNIQYF	TGTGCCAGCAGCTGGGACTCCCATCTAGCCAAAAACATTCAGTACTTC
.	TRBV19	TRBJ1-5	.	CASSTNPNQPQHF	TGTGCCAGTAGTACTAATCCAAATCAGCCCCAGCATTTT
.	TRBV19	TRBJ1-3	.	CASSSAGGNTIYF	TGTGCCAGTAGTAGCGCGGGTGGAAACACCATATATTTT
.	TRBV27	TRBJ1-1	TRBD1	CASSSLLTGGLTEAFF	TGTGCCAGCAGTTCCCTCCTGACAGGGGGGCTTACTGAAGCTTTCTTT
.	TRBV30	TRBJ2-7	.	CAWSALYEQYF	TGTGCCTGGAGTGCCCTATACGAGCAGTACTTC
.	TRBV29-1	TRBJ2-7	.	CSVRPGGSYEQYF	TGCAGCGTTAGACCCGGAGGGTCCTACGAGCAGTACTTC
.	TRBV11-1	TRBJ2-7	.	CASSLERHEQYF	TGTGCCAGCAGCTTAGAGAGGCACGAGCAGTACTTC
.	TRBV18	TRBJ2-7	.	CASSPYYYEQYF	TGTGCCAGCTCACCGTACTACTACGAGCAGTACTTC
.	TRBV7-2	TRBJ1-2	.	CASSLGQIPYGYTF	TGTGCCAGCAGCTTAGGCCAGATTCCCTATGGCTACACCTTC
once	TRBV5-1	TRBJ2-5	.	CASSTDSPRKTQYF	TGCGCCAGCAGCACGGACAGTCCTAGGAAGACCCAGTACTTC
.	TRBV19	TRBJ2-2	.	CASSTSDNTGELFF	TGTGCCAGTAGTACTAGCGACAACACCGGGGAGCTGTTTTTT
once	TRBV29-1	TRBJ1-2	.	CSVEDVSGYYGYTF	TGCAGCGTTGAAGATGTTTCCGGATACTATGGCTACACCTTT
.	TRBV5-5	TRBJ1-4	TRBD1	CASSKTGTVNEKLFF	TGTGCCAGCAGTAAAACCGGGACAGTTAATGAAAAACTGTTTTTT
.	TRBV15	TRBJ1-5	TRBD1	CATSRDWWQGANQPQHF	TGTGCCACCAGCAGAGATTGGTGGCAGGGGGCCAATCAGCCCCAGCATTTT
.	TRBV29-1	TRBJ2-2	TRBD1	CSVLIQGAGELFF	TGCAGCGTCCTGATACAGGGGGCCGGGGAGCTGTTTTTT
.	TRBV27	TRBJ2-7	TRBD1	CASSFSSGRGFFEQYF	TGTGCCAGCAGTTTCTCCTCGGGCAGGGGGTTTTTCGAGCAGTACTTC
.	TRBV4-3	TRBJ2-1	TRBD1	CASSQDHIGTGAGSSYNEQFF	TGCGCCAGCAGCCAAGATCATATAGGGACAGGCGCTGGTAGCTCCTACAATGAGCAGTTCTTC
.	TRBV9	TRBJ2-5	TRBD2	CASSVSPTSGQETQYF	TGTGCCAGCAGCGTATCACCTACTAGCGGACAAGAGACCCAGTACTTC
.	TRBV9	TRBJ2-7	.	CASSDVNNEQYF	TGTGCCAGCAGCGACGTTAATAACGAGCAGTACTTC
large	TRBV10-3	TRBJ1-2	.	CAIMEGNYGYTF	TGTGCCATCATGGAGGGAAACTATGGCTACACCTTC
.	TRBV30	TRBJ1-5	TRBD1	CAWGGQAPTGAQHF	TGTGCCTGGGGAGGACAGGCCCCGACAGGGGCCCAGCATTTT
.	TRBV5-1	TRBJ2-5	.	CASSLVGRQETQYF	TGCGCCAGCAGCTTGGTGGGCAGGCAAGAGACCCAGTACTTC
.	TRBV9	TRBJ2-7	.	CASSHSGLRPSYEQYF	TGTGCCAGCAGCCACAGTGGACTCCGCCCCTCCTACGAGCAGTACTTC
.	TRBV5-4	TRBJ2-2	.	CVSSLAPGRNTGELFF	TGTGTCAGCAGCTTGGCCCCAGGGAGGAACACCGGGGAGCTGTTTTTT
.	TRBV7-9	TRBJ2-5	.	CASSLDMGTEETQYF	TGTGCCAGCAGCTTAGATATGGGGACGGAAGAGACCCAGTACTTC
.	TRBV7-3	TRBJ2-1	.	CASSPPDVGENEQFF	TGTGCCAGCAGCCCCCCGGATGTCGGGGAGAATGAGCAGTTCTTC
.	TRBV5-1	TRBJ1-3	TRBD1	CASSLEVQGASSGNTIYF	TGCGCCAGCAGCTTGGAGGTACAGGGGGCTAGCTCTGGAAACACCATATATTTT
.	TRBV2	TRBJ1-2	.	CASSETPGPVGYTF	TGTGCCAGCAGTGAAACCCCAGGGCCCGTGGGCTACACCTTC
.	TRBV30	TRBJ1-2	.	CAARRDARVSGYTF	TGTGCCGCCAGGAGGGACGCAAGGGTTAGTGGCTACACCTTC
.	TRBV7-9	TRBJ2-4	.	CASSGGVLAKNIQYF	TGTGCCAGCAGCGGAGGAGTACTAGCCAAAAACATTCAGTACTTC